A selection of T cell receptor beta chains follows, all from one sample in a study of blood T cells in healthy people across ages. TCRdb re-called the 5' RACE reads through MiXCR, storing one row per CDR3 protein. Of about 1.4 million distinct CDR3 sequences listed, roughly 60% were seen once; the top ten hold over 5.5%. Sequencing was carried out using blood. The receptors derive from a young man in good health. Each CDR3 is given with its conserved first and last residue. Fields, in order: CDR3 protein, CDR3 DNA, V gene, CDR3 length, J gene, clone size, D gene. D genes are given only for firm matches. A row's size may be missing; if present it is once, few, many or a size class.

cdr3_aa: CASSLTDRALSGANVLTF
cdr3_nt: TGTGCCAGCAGTTTAACCGACAGGGCGCTATCTGGGGCCAACGTCCTGACTTTC
v_call: TRBV6-2/TRBV6-3
cdr3_length: 18
j_call: TRBJ2-6
clone_size: -
d_call: TRBD1

cdr3_aa: CAISELQMNTEAFF
cdr3_nt: TGTGCCATCAGTGAGCTACAAATGAACACTGAAGCTTTCTTT
v_call: TRBV10-3
cdr3_length: 14
j_call: TRBJ1-1
clone_size: -
d_call: -

cdr3_aa: CASWSFPTMREGFHSYGYTF
cdr3_nt: TGTGCCAGCTGGTCTTTCCCGACTATGCGGGAGGGCTTTCATAGCTATGGCTACACCTTC
v_call: TRBV2
cdr3_length: 20
j_call: TRBJ1-2
clone_size: few
d_call: -

cdr3_aa: CASSWGGAGTEAFF
cdr3_nt: TGTGCCAGCAGTTGGGGGGGCGCGGGAACTGAAGCTTTCTTT
v_call: TRBV27
cdr3_length: 14
j_call: TRBJ1-1
clone_size: once
d_call: -

cdr3_aa: CASNLGLAGNNEQFF
cdr3_nt: TGTGCCAGCAATCTAGGACTAGCGGGGAACAATGAGCAGTTCTTC
v_call: TRBV3-1
cdr3_length: 15
j_call: TRBJ2-1
clone_size: many
d_call: TRBD2

cdr3_aa: CASNLWDYGADTQYF
cdr3_nt: TGTGCCAGCAACCTTTGGGACTACGGAGCAGATACGCAGTATTTT
v_call: TRBV12-3/TRBV12-4
cdr3_length: 15
j_call: TRBJ2-3
clone_size: few
d_call: TRBD2

cdr3_aa: CAISHPMTSGQETQYF
cdr3_nt: TGTGCCATCTCCCACCCTATGACTAGCGGTCAAGAGACCCAGTACTTC
v_call: TRBV10-3
cdr3_length: 16
j_call: TRBJ2-5
clone_size: -
d_call: TRBD2

cdr3_aa: CASRLTGGGETQYF
cdr3_nt: TGTGCCAGCAGACTTACAGGGGGCGGGGAGACCCAGTACTTC
v_call: TRBV12-3/TRBV12-4
cdr3_length: 14
j_call: TRBJ2-5
clone_size: few
d_call: TRBD1

cdr3_aa: CASSFLHNYEQYF
cdr3_nt: TGTGCCAGCAGTTTTTTGCATAACTACGAGCAGTACTTC
v_call: TRBV12-3/TRBV12-4
cdr3_length: 13
j_call: TRBJ2-7
clone_size: few
d_call: -

cdr3_aa: CASRGDPGGEKLFF
cdr3_nt: TGTGCCAGCAGGGGGGACCCGGGGGGTGAAAAACTGTTTTTT
v_call: TRBV2
cdr3_length: 14
j_call: TRBJ1-4
clone_size: -
d_call: -

cdr3_aa: CSVGRSGGANNEQYF
cdr3_nt: TGCAGCGTTGGCCGAAGCGGGGGCGCCAACAATGAGCAGTACTTC
v_call: TRBV29-1
cdr3_length: 15
j_call: TRBJ2-5
clone_size: -
d_call: TRBD2

cdr3_aa: CASSRGKGTDTQYF
cdr3_nt: TGTGCCAGCAGTAGGGGAAAAGGGACAGATACGCAGTATTTT
v_call: TRBV28
cdr3_length: 14
j_call: TRBJ2-3
clone_size: -
d_call: -

cdr3_aa: CSARGDRKPDTQYF
cdr3_nt: TGCAGTGCTAGAGGGGACAGGAAGCCAGATACGCAGTATTTT
v_call: TRBV20-1
cdr3_length: 14
j_call: TRBJ2-3
clone_size: -
d_call: TRBD1

cdr3_aa: CASSDEWAETQYF
cdr3_nt: TGTGCCAGCAGTGACGAGTGGGCAGAGACCCAGTACTTC
v_call: TRBV6-5
cdr3_length: 13
j_call: TRBJ2-5
clone_size: -
d_call: -

cdr3_aa: CASSPWGDDTGELFF
cdr3_nt: TGTGCCAGCTCACCTTGGGGGGACGACACCGGGGAGCTGTTTTTT
v_call: TRBV18
cdr3_length: 15
j_call: TRBJ2-2
clone_size: -
d_call: -

cdr3_aa: CSARDSVSDYTF
cdr3_nt: TGCAGTGCTAGAGATTCGGTCTCTGACTACACCTTC
v_call: TRBV20-1
cdr3_length: 12
j_call: TRBJ1-2
clone_size: -
d_call: -

cdr3_aa: CASSSSQVWETQYF
cdr3_nt: TGCGCCAGCAGCTCCTCTCAGGTTTGGGAGACCCAGTACTTC
v_call: TRBV5-1
cdr3_length: 14
j_call: TRBJ2-5
clone_size: -
d_call: -

cdr3_aa: CASSPSRAAHEAFF
cdr3_nt: TGTGCCAGCAGCCCCAGCCGGGCGGCCCACGAAGCTTTCTTT
v_call: TRBV28
cdr3_length: 14
j_call: TRBJ1-1
clone_size: many
d_call: -

cdr3_aa: CASSETQSGNTEAFF
cdr3_nt: TGCGCCAGCAGCGAAACCCAGAGTGGGAACACTGAAGCTTTCTTT
v_call: TRBV4-3
cdr3_length: 15
j_call: TRBJ1-1
clone_size: -
d_call: -

cdr3_aa: CASSDNTGFYNQPQHF
cdr3_nt: TGTGCCAGCAGCGACAATACAGGGTTCTACAATCAGCCCCAGCATTTT
v_call: TRBV6-1
cdr3_length: 16
j_call: TRBJ1-5
clone_size: -
d_call: -

cdr3_aa: CASSLAGQGTETQYF
cdr3_nt: TGTGCCAGCAGCTTAGCCGGACAGGGGACGGAGACCCAGTACTTC
v_call: TRBV7-2
cdr3_length: 15
j_call: TRBJ2-5
clone_size: -
d_call: TRBD1

cdr3_aa: CASSPPPMDTQYF
cdr3_nt: TGTGCCAGCAGCCCTCCGCCAATGGATACGCAGTATTTT
v_call: TRBV7-2
cdr3_length: 13
j_call: TRBJ2-3
clone_size: -
d_call: -

cdr3_aa: CATREAGGNEQFF
cdr3_nt: TGTGCCACCCGAGAAGCGGGAGGCAATGAGCAGTTCTTC
v_call: TRBV24-1
cdr3_length: 13
j_call: TRBJ2-1
clone_size: -
d_call: TRBD2

cdr3_aa: CASTSGDRLLTPLHF
cdr3_nt: TGCGCCAGCACAAGCGGGGACAGGCTTTTGACACCCCTCCACTTT
v_call: TRBV5-1
cdr3_length: 15
j_call: TRBJ1-6
clone_size: -
d_call: TRBD1

cdr3_aa: CAISELGRDSYNSPLHF
cdr3_nt: TGTGCCATCAGTGAGCTGGGGAGGGACTCCTATAATTCACCCCTCCACTTT
v_call: TRBV10-3
cdr3_length: 17
j_call: TRBJ1-6
clone_size: -
d_call: -

cdr3_aa: CASSLGGRGGQETQYF
cdr3_nt: TGTGCCAGCAGCTTAGGGGGGCGTGGCGGCCAAGAGACCCAGTACTTC
v_call: TRBV7-2
cdr3_length: 16
j_call: TRBJ2-5
clone_size: -
d_call: -

cdr3_aa: CAWSNGDTEAFF
cdr3_nt: TGTGCCTGGAGTAATGGGGACACTGAAGCTTTCTTT
v_call: TRBV30
cdr3_length: 12
j_call: TRBJ1-1
clone_size: once
d_call: -

cdr3_aa: CASSPSGMGARWNEQFF
cdr3_nt: TGTGCCAGCAGCCCGTCCGGAATGGGGGCGAGGTGGAATGAGCAGTTCTTC
v_call: TRBV14
cdr3_length: 17
j_call: TRBJ2-1
clone_size: -
d_call: -

cdr3_aa: CSARDPALWDGYTF
cdr3_nt: TGCAGTGCTAGAGATCCGGCCCTTTGGGACGGCTACACCTTC
v_call: TRBV20-1
cdr3_length: 14
j_call: TRBJ1-2
clone_size: -
d_call: -

cdr3_aa: CASSQASGGLEEFF
cdr3_nt: TGCGCCAGCAGCCAAGCTAGCGGGGGCCTTGAGGAGTTCTTC
v_call: TRBV4-1
cdr3_length: 14
j_call: TRBJ2-1
clone_size: -
d_call: TRBD2

cdr3_aa: CASNTAGLRPQHF
cdr3_nt: TGTGCCAGCAATACGGCAGGGCTTCGGCCCCAGCATTTT
v_call: TRBV12-3/TRBV12-4
cdr3_length: 13
j_call: TRBJ1-5
clone_size: -
d_call: -

cdr3_aa: CSSTWATNEKLFF
cdr3_nt: TGCAGCTCGACTTGGGCTACTAATGAAAAACTGTTTTTT
v_call: TRBV29-1
cdr3_length: 13
j_call: TRBJ1-4
clone_size: few
d_call: -

cdr3_aa: CASSETPGLLYNEQFF
cdr3_nt: TGTGCCAGCAGTGAAACTCCGGGACTACTTTACAATGAGCAGTTCTTC
v_call: TRBV6-1
cdr3_length: 16
j_call: TRBJ2-1
clone_size: -
d_call: TRBD2

cdr3_aa: CASSQEFTAGGETQYF
cdr3_nt: TGCGCCAGCAGCCAAGAATTTACGGCAGGGGGAGAGACCCAGTACTTC
v_call: TRBV4-1
cdr3_length: 16
j_call: TRBJ2-5
clone_size: -
d_call: TRBD1

cdr3_aa: CASSIGTSGSGEQFF
cdr3_nt: TGTGCCAGTAGTATCGGGACTAGCGGGAGCGGTGAGCAGTTCTTC
v_call: TRBV19
cdr3_length: 15
j_call: TRBJ2-1
clone_size: once
d_call: TRBD2